These 30 T cell receptor beta chains were all obtained from the same sample, sequenced in a study of glioma-infiltrating T cells after dendritic cell vaccination. Only in-frame clones appear in the TCRdb table, and some are missing; sequencing was by immunoSEQ multiplex PCR. The profile covers 85,000 to 110,000 clones, with about four fifths appearing a single time and over 9.5% taken by the ten largest. Material: blood, obtained before dendritic cell vaccination. These receptors were collected from a human donor with glioblastoma.

This chain links TRBV4-1 with TRBJ2-4; D is possibly TRBD1 (6 bases). Trimming shortened V by 4 bases and J by 0 bases, and 16 bases separated the two germline ends. Per germline, CDR1 MGHRA and CDR2 YSYEKL. The CDR3 extends over 17 amino acids. The CDR3 is CASSPRGGTGAKNIQYF. The CDR3 DNA follows: TGCGCCAGCAGCCCTCGAGGGGGAACAGGAGCCAAAAACATTCAGTACTTC.

This CDR3 reads CASSLVVAPNEKLFF. The DNA for the CDR3 is TGTGCCAGCAGCTTAGTGGTAGCACCTAATGAAAAACTGTTTTTT. The rearrangement links TRBV7-8 to TRBJ1-4; D gene ambiguous. From germline, CDR1 is SGHVS and CDR2 FQNEAQ. The CDR3 extends over 15 amino acids. V was pared by 1 base and J by 3 bases, with 9 bases between.

The rearrangement joins TRBV19 to TRBJ2-1; no reliable D call. The germline CDR1 and CDR2 sequences are LNHDA and SQIVND (reference sequence). The ends were cut back, 0 bases at V and 6 bases at J, with 9 bases in the middle. The CDR3 contains 14 residues. For the CDR3, the DNA is TGTGCCAGTAGTATAGATACTGCCTCCAATGAGCAGTTCTTC. Amino acid sequence: CASSIDTASNEQFF.

The J gene is TRBJ2-1, the V gene TRBV14; 10 nucleotides line up with TRBD1. This CDR3 contains 14 residues. In germline, CDR1 is SGHDN, CDR2 FVKESK. V shed 4 bases, J shed 10 bases, and the junction held 7 bases outside the gene matches. DNA of the CDR3: TGTGCCAGCAGCCGGACAGGGGGTTTTGAAGAGCAGTTCTTC. This codes for CASSRTGGFEEQFF.

V usage is TRBV11-2 and J usage is TRBJ1-6; TRBD1 matches 9 bases. Germline CDR1 reads SGHAT; CDR2 reads FQNNGV. This CDR3 has 16 amino acids. V was clipped by 6 bases and J by 7 bases; unmatched bases: 10. Here the CDR3 reads CASRPIRQGENSPLHF. CDR3 nucleotides: TGTGCCAGCAGACCAATACGACAGGGGGAGAATTCACCCCTCCACTTT.

This rearrangement joins TRBV5-4 to TRBJ1-1, with 9 bases lining up with TRBD1. The CDR3 spans 15 residues. Germline trimming cut 5 bases from V and 3 bases from J; bases unmatched to any gene: 8. Germline assignment: CDR1 SGHNT and CDR2 YYREEE (reference sequence). DNA of the CDR3: TGTGCCAGCAGATACAGGACAGGGGCGGACACTGAAGCTTTCTTT. Its translation is CASRYRTGADTEAFF.

The chain couples TRBV29-1 to TRBJ1-3; D uncertain. This CDR3 is built from 11 residues. Germline V lookup: CDR1 SQVTM, CDR2 ANQGSEA. V was clipped by 7 bases and J by 1 base, with 5 bases between them. The CDR3 nucleotides read TGCAGCGCCCCATCTGGAAACACCATATATTTT. Translated, it gives CSAPSGNTIYF.

The chain employs TRBV4-2 and TRBJ2-3; 13 nucleotides align to TRBD2. The V and J ends lost 0 bases and 0 bases, in that order; junction bases with no gene match: 9. Germline V gene data show CDR1 as LGHNA and CDR2 as YNFKEQ. The CDR3 covers 20 residues. CDR3 nucleotides: TGTGCCAGCAGCCAAGATCCTTCCGGGACTAGCGGGGAGAGCACAGATACGCAGTATTTT. Amino acids: CASSQDPSGTSGESTDTQYF.

The CDR3: CASSISLQGNYGYTF. The DNA of the CDR3 is TGTGCCAGTAGTATTTCCCTCCAGGGAAACTATGGCTACACCTTC. The genes are TRBV19 and TRBJ1-2, with a possible D match to TRBD1 (5 bases). The CDR3 runs 15 residues. Trimming removed 3 bases at V and 2 bases at J, with 13 bases between. Germline V gene data show CDR1 as LNHDA and CDR2 as SQIVND (reference sequence).

J is TRBJ1-5 and V is TRBV5-6; tentatively, D is TRBD1 (5 bases). Trimming stripped 1 base from V and 7 bases from J, with 15 bases between. Germline V gene data show CDR1 as SGHDT and CDR2 as YYEEEE. The CDR3 runs to 15 residues. The CDR3: CASSLIGGAGQPQHF. CDR3 DNA sequence: TGTGCCAGCAGCTTGATTGGTGGGGCTGGACAGCCCCAGCATTTT.

The V call is TRBV30, the J call TRBJ2-4; tentative D call: TRBD2 (5 bases). This CDR3 is built from 14 residues. Germline V gene sequence: CDR1 GTSNPN, CDR2 SVGIG (reference sequence). The germline V and J ends were trimmed by 3 bases and 0 bases, with 9 bases remaining between them. The DNA of the CDR3 is TGTGCCTGGAGGGACTGGAGAGCCAAAAACATTCAGTACTTC. Translating gives CAWRDWRAKNIQYF.

This clone has a handful of counts. This chain uses TRBV4-1 with TRBJ2-2; tentatively, D is TRBD2 (7 bases). CDR3 size: 17 residues. With 4 bases removed from V and 9 bases from J, the gap between germline ends came to 24 bases. Germline CDR1 is MGHRA and CDR2 is YSYEKL. The CDR3 DNA reads as TGCGCCAGCAGCCGAGAACCCACCGGGGGGCTCGACCGGGAGCTGTTTTTT. Amino acids: CASSREPTGGLDRELFF.

This chain connects TRBV9 to TRBJ2-3; possibly TRBD2 for D (6 bases). Per germline, CDR1 SGDLS and CDR2 YYNGEE. The CDR3 is 13 residues long. Trimming removed 0 bases from V and 6 bases from J, with 8 bases in between. Here the CDR3 DNA reads TGTGCCAGCAGCGTAGGGGGGAGGGATACGCAGTATTTT. Amino acid sequence: CASSVGGRDTQYF.

V usage is TRBV4-3 and J usage is TRBJ2-5; 7 bases are a match to TRBD1. The DNA matches TRBJ2-7 better at its end, which makes the J call doubtful. This CDR3 has 15 residues. Germline lookup yields CDR1 LGHNA and CDR2 YSLEER. This CDR3 reads CASSRNRDRFYEQYF. In nucleotides, the CDR3 is TGCGCCAGCAGCCGGAACCGGGACAGATTCTACGAGCAGTACTTC.

This clone was observed a single time. The chain joins TRBV7-9 to TRBJ2-3; TRBD2 agrees at 8 bases. Germline CDR1 and CDR2: SEHNR and FQNEAQ (reference sequence). The CDR3 is 14 residues long. The V gene end was trimmed by 8 bases and the J gene end by 3 bases; junction bases not matched to a gene: 7. The CDR3 nucleotides are TGTGCCAGCGATGAGGGACTAGAGACAGATACGCAGTATTTT. Translating gives CASDEGLETDTQYF.

The chain has TRBV9 and TRBJ1-1; D is undetermined. The CDR3 has 12 residues. V was clipped by 4 bases and J by 1 base, with 5 bases between them. Germline V gives CDR1 SGDLS, CDR2 YYNGEE. In DNA, the CDR3 is TGTGCCAGCAGCCCACAGAACACTGAAGCTTTCTTT. Translating it yields CASSPQNTEAFF.

J is TRBJ2-7 and V is TRBV5-1; 7 positions agree with TRBD1. This CDR3 contains 14 residues. The V gene's germline CDR1 is SGHRS and CDR2 YFSETQ. The V and J ends lost 2 bases and 2 bases, in that order; junction bases with no gene match: 4. For the CDR3, the DNA is TGCGCCAGCAGCTTCAGGGGGTTACCCTACGAGCAGTACTTC. Its translation is CASSFRGLPYEQYF. Full variable domain (remainder filled in from reference TRBV5-1 and TRBJ2-7): KAGVTQTPRYLIKTRGQQVTLSCSPISGHRSVSWYQQTPGQGLQFLFEYFSETQRNKGNFPGRFSGRQFSNSRSEMNVSTLELGDSALYLCASSFRGLPYEQYFGPGTRLTVT.

J is TRBJ1-2 and V is TRBV9; D gene unclear. Germline CDR1 SGDLS, CDR2 YYNGEE. Trimming removed 6 bases at V and 1 base at J, with 19 bases between. This CDR3 contains 16 residues. The DNA for the CDR3 is TGTGCCAGCACCCCACCCGGGGAGGGTAATAACTATGGCTACACCTTC. It codes for CASTPPGEGNNYGYTF.

The rearrangement joins TRBV4-2 to TRBJ1-3; D is undetermined. Germline lookup yields CDR1 LGHNA and CDR2 YNFKEQ. Trimming pared 0 bases from V and 7 bases from J, leaving 10 bases between. This CDR3 has 14 residues. The CDR3 protein is CASSQDTQANTIYF. Here the CDR3 DNA reads TGTGCCAGCAGCCAAGATACCCAGGCGAACACCATATATTTT.

This rearrangement joins TRBV6-5 to TRBJ1-2; 8 positions match TRBD1. V shed 0 bases, J shed 4 bases, and the junction held 4 bases outside the gene matches. Germline-derived CDR1 and CDR2 are MNHEY and SVGAGI. The CDR3 consists of 15 residues. The CDR3 DNA reads TGTGCCAGCAGTTACTCACAGGGGGGTATCTATGGCTACACCTTC. Its translation: CASSYSQGGIYGYTF.

The chain uses TRBV11-3 and TRBJ2-1, with 9 bases that match TRBD2. CDR1 is SGHNT and CDR2 is YENEEA in the germline V gene. The V and J ends lost 4 bases and 8 bases, in that order; junction bases with no gene match: 15. This CDR3 region has 17 residues. The CDR3 here is CASSSPDSSGGWDEQFF. CDR3 in DNA: TGTGCCAGCAGCTCACCCGACTCGAGCGGGGGGTGGGATGAGCAGTTCTTC.

The gene calls are TRBV2 and TRBJ1-6, with D tentatively TRBD1 (5 bases). CDR1 and CDR2 from the germline V gene are SNHLY and FYNNEI. This CDR3 is built from 16 residues. Trimming cost V 2 bases and J 7 bases, with 15 bases left between them. The CDR3, as DNA: TGTGCCAGCAGTGAATCGGGGGGGATGATGAATTCACCCCTCCACTTT. Its translation: CASSESGGMMNSPLHF.

The V and J genes are TRBV11-2 and TRBJ2-3; 7 bases agree with TRBD1. The CDR3 sequence is 15 residues long. V lost 4 bases to trimming and J lost 1 base; unmatched junction nucleotides: 5. Germline V gives CDR1 SGHAT, CDR2 FQNNGV. The CDR3 spells CASSSRTGGTDTQYF. The CDR3 bases are TGTGCCAGCAGCTCTAGGACAGGAGGCACAGATACGCAGTATTTT.

The chain uses TRBV5-1 and TRBJ2-5; D is ambiguous. Germline V gene lookup returns CDR1 SGHRS and CDR2 YFSETQ. Trimming cost V 0 bases and J 0 bases, with 6 bases left between them. The CDR3 runs to 14 residues. The CDR3 protein is CASSLVADQETQYF. Written as DNA, the CDR3 is TGCGCCAGCAGCTTGGTTGCAGACCAAGAGACCCAGTACTTC.

This clone has only one observation. The chain recombines TRBV7-2 with TRBJ1-1; TRBD1 is a possible D gene (5 bases). Trimming pared 1 base from V and 2 bases from J, leaving 8 bases between. Germline V gives CDR1 SGHTA, CDR2 FQGNSA. This CDR3 is 14 amino acids long. Here the CDR3 DNA reads TGTGCCAGCAGCTTAGGACAGATAAACACTGAAGCTTTCTTT. Residues: CASSLGQINTEAFF.

This chain links TRBV11-2 with TRBJ2-7, with 8 bases that match TRBD1. CDR1 and CDR2 from the germline V gene are SGHAT and FQNNGV. The CDR3 extends over 15 amino acids. V dropped 5 bases and J dropped 1; count of bases not matched to a gene: 7. This chain's CDR3 is CASSNRQGPSYEQYF. The CDR3 DNA sequence: TGTGCCAGCAGCAACAGACAGGGGCCATCCTACGAGCAGTACTTC.

This clone was detected only a few times. This sequence joins TRBV13 and TRBJ2-7; 8 bases are shared with TRBD1. Germline loops: CDR1 PRHDT, CDR2 FYEKMQ (reference sequence). This CDR3 comprises 15 residues. The V gene end was trimmed by 8 bases and the J gene end by 3 bases; junction bases not matched to a gene: 12. CDR3 sequence reads: CASYSNNRGNYEQYF. In nucleotides, the CDR3 is TGTGCCAGCTACTCGAATAACAGGGGGAACTACGAGCAGTACTTC.

This clone was detected once. The CDR3: CASSVPGSFYTF. The CDR3 DNA sequence: TGTGCCAGCAGCGTACCGGGTTCCTTCTACACCTTC. The V gene is TRBV7-9, the J gene TRBJ1-2; no clear D gene. The CDR3 sequence is 12 residues long. Germline CDR1 is SEHNR and CDR2 is FQNEAQ (reference sequence). Trimming left V 5 bases short and J 10 bases short, with 14 bases between.

The chain recombines TRBV7-2 with TRBJ2-5, with D unresolved. Germline CDR1 and CDR2: SGHTA and FQGNSA. The CDR3 has 13 amino acids. Deletions cut 2 bases from V and 5 bases from J, with 9 bases between. The CDR3 DNA is TGTGCCAGCAGCTTAAATGTCTACGAGACCCAGTACTTC. Its protein product is CASSLNVYETQYF.

The chain employs TRBV7-2 and TRBJ1-2; no clear D gene. Trimming removed 8 bases from V and 5 bases from J, with 15 bases in between. The CDR3 has 13 residues. Germline V gives CDR1 SGHTA, CDR2 FQGNSA. The CDR3 reads CASRHPEKYGYTF. The CDR3 DNA sequence: TGTGCCAGCCGACACCCTGAGAAATATGGCTACACCTTC.